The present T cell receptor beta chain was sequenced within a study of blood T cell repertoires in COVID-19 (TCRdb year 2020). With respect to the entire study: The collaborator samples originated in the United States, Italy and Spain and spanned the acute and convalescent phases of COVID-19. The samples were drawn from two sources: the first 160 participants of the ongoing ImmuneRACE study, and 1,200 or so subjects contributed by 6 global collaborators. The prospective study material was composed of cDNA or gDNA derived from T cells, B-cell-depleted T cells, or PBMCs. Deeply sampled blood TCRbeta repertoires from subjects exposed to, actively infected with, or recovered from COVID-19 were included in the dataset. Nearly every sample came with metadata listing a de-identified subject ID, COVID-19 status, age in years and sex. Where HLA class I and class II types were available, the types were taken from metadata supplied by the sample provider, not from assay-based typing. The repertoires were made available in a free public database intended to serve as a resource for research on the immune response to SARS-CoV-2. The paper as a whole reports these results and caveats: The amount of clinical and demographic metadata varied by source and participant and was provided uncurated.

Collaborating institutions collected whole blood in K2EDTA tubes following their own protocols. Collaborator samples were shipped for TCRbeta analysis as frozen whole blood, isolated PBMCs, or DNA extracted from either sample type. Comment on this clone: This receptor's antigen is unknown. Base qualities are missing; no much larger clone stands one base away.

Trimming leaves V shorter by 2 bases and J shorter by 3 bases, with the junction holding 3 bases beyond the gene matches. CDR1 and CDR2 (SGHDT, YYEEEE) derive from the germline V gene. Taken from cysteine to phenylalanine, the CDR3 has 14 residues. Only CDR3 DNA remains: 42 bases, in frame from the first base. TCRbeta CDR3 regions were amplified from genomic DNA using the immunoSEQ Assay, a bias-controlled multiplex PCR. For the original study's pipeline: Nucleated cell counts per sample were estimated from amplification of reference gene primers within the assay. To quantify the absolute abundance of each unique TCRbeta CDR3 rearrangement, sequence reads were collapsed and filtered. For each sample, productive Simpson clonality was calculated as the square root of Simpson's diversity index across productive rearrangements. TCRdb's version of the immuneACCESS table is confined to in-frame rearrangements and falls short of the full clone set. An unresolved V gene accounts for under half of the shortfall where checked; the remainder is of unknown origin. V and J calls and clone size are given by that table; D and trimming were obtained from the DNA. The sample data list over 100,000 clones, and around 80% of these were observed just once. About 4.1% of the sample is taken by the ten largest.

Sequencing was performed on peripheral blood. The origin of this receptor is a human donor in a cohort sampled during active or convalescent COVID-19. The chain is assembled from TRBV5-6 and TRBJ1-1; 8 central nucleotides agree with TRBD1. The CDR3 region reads CASSFGQGHTEAFF. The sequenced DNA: TGTGCCAGCAGCTTTGGACAGGGTCACACTGAAGCTTTCTTT. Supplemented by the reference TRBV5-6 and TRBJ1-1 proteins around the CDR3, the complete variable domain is DAGVTQSPTHLIKTRGQQVTLRCSPKSGHDTVSWYQQALGQGPQFIFQYYEEEERQRGNFPDRFSGHQFPNYSSELNVNALLLGDSALYLCASSFGQGHTEAFFGQGTRLTVV.